The 32 T cell receptor beta chains in this list originate from one sample, sequenced in a study of blood T cell repertoires in COVID-19. TCRdb keeps only in-frame clones here, not all; method: immunoSEQ multiplex PCR. The top ten hold approximately 4.1% of the sample, which has roughly 320,000 clones, approximately 90% seen once. What was sequenced was PBMCs or T cells enriched from blood (not recorded which). These receptors were taken from a woman aged 30 to 39 who had been exposed to COVID-19.

The chain combines TRBV5-4 with TRBJ2-4; unclear D gene. This CDR3 is 16 amino acids long. Germline CDR1 and CDR2: SGHNT and YYREEE (reference sequence). V shed 2 bases and J shed 0 bases, with 12 bases lying between them. This chain's CDR3 is CASSFRAPLAKNIQYF. The CDR3 DNA follows: TGTGCCAGCAGCTTCCGAGCCCCGCTAGCCAAAAACATTCAGTACTTC.

The rearrangement links TRBV5-1 to TRBJ1-1, with D tentatively TRBD1 (5 bases). The V gene's germline CDR1 is SGHRS and CDR2 YFSETQ. The V and J ends lost 0 bases and 5 bases respectively, with 11 bases between them. The CDR3 is 14 amino acids. The CDR3 spells CASSLGGLSTEAFF. The CDR3 coding sequence is TGCGCCAGCAGCTTGGGGGGACTCAGTACTGAAGCTTTCTTT.

Here the CDR3 reads CAWSLAGETQYF. CDR3 nucleotide sequence: TGTGCCTGGAGTTTAGCGGGAGAGACCCAGTACTTC. The V and J genes are TRBV30 and TRBJ2-5, with 7 bases fitting TRBD2. V was clipped by 2 bases and J by 4 bases; unmatched bases: 1. The CDR3 is made up of 12 amino acids. The germline gives CDR1 GTSNPN, CDR2 SVGIG (reference sequence). The full variable domain, with the rest looked up from reference TRBV30 and TRBJ2-5, is SQTIHQWPATLVQPVGSPLSLECTVEGTSNPNLYWYRQAAGRGLQLLFYSVGIGQISSEVPQNLSASRPQDRQFILSSKKLLLSDSGFYLCAWSLAGETQYFGPGTRLLVL.

The chain uses TRBV3-1 (or the pseudogene TRBV3-2) and TRBJ2-3, with TRBD1 identical over 10 bases. CDR1 and CDR2 (germline): LGHDT, YNNKEL (reference sequence). The CDR3 runs to 15 residues. The V gene end was trimmed by 6 bases and the J gene end by 8 bases; junction bases not matched to a gene: 11. This chain's CDR3 is CASRAGTGASGTQYF. The CDR3 bases are TGTGCCAGCAGGGCCGGGACAGGGGCGTCAGGTACGCAGTATTTT.

This chain links TRBV4-1 with TRBJ2-7, with 7 bases matching TRBD1. The CDR3 sequence is 16 residues long. In germline, CDR1 is MGHRA, CDR2 YSYEKL. J gave up 3 bases and V 1 base, and 9 bases lay outside the gene matches. CDR3 bases: TGCGCCAGCAGCCAAGGGGGACAGCGCAAACTCTACGAGCAGTACTTC. Translating it yields CASSQGGQRKLYEQYF.

This clone was observed a single time. At the DNA level, this CDR3 is encoded by other sequences in the same sample as well. The chain employs TRBV4-1 and TRBJ2-1; D remains ambiguous. Germline loops: CDR1 MGHRA, CDR2 YSYEKL. The V gene lost 0 bases and the J gene lost 7 bases, with 4 bases spanning the gap. The CDR3 has 12 residues. DNA for the CDR3: TGCGCCAGCAGCCAAGATAGAAATGAGCAGTTCTTC. Amino acid sequence: CASSQDRNEQFF.

V usage is TRBV10-3 and J usage is TRBJ1-1, with TRBD1 matching over 7 bases. Germline V lookup: CDR1 ENHRY, CDR2 SYGVKD. CDR3 length equals 13 residues. Trimming took 10 bases from V and 6 from J; bases not matched to a gene: 11. The DNA for the CDR3 is TGTGCCACGCTGACAGGGCCAGGGGCTGAAGCTTTCTTT. Translating gives CATLTGPGAEAFF.

The CDR3 sequence is CASSQQGAGQPQHF. The CDR3 nucleotides read TGCGCCAGCAGCCAACAGGGGGCGGGACAGCCCCAGCATTTT. The genes are TRBV5-1 and TRBJ1-5; 9 bases match TRBD1. Germline lookup yields CDR1 SGHRS and CDR2 YFSETQ. With V trimmed by 4 bases and J by 7 bases, 6 bases remained unmatched. CDR3 length: 14 amino acids.

This clone is a singleton in its sample. The gene calls are TRBV11-3 and TRBJ2-1, with TRBD1 matching over 10 bases. V was clipped by 5 bases and J by 6 bases; unmatched bases: 10. The CDR3 is 16 amino acids. Per the germline V gene, CDR1 is SGHNT and CDR2 is YENEEA. As DNA, the CDR3 is TGTGCCAGCAGCCTGAACCGGGACAGGGGAGGCAATGAGCAGTTCTTC. Amino acid sequence: CASSLNRDRGGNEQFF.

The V and J genes are TRBV5-1 and TRBJ1-1; the D is unclear. CDR1 and CDR2 (germline): SGHRS, YFSETQ. V was cut by 1 base and J by 0 bases, with 4 bases left in between. The CDR3 is made up of 13 amino acids. CDR3 protein: CASSLTMNTEAFF. CDR3 DNA: TGCGCCAGCAGCTTGACAATGAACACTGAAGCTTTCTTT.

The chain uses TRBV18 and TRBJ1-6, with 9 bases lining up with TRBD1. V was clipped by 5 bases and J by 10 bases; unmatched bases: 6. The germline V gene has CDR1 KGHSH and CDR2 LQKENI. The CDR3 is 14 amino acids. This chain's CDR3 is CASSSDRGQSPLHF. The CDR3 DNA reads TGTGCCAGCTCATCGGACAGGGGCCAGTCACCCCTCCACTTT.

The J gene is TRBJ2-7, the V gene TRBV7-8; 12 bases map to TRBD1. Trimming at V came to 5 bases and at J to 4 bases, leaving 12 bases not matched to a gene. Germline V lookup: CDR1 SGHVS, CDR2 FQNEAQ. The CDR3 has 17 amino acids. The CDR3 here is CASSRLPGQGAPYEQYF. As DNA, the CDR3 is TGTGCCAGCAGCCGACTTCCGGGACAGGGGGCGCCTTACGAGCAGTACTTC.

The chain links TRBV24-1 to TRBJ1-1, with TRBD1 matching over 7 bases. The CDR3 has 12 amino acids. Trimming removed 7 bases from V and 6 bases from J; junction bases left unmatched: 4. Per the germline V gene, CDR1 is KGHDR and CDR2 is SFDVKD. CDR3 in amino acids: CATRGDSPEAFF. The CDR3 bases are TGTGCCACCAGAGGGGACAGCCCTGAAGCTTTCTTT.

The chain combines TRBV7-9 with TRBJ1-6, with a weak D call TRBD1 (6 bases). V dropped 1 base and J dropped 9 bases, with 19 bases sitting between them. The CDR3 totals 17 residues. Germline loops: CDR1 SEHNR, CDR2 FQNEAQ (reference sequence). This CDR3 reads CASSLVEAQGLVSPLHF. In DNA form, the CDR3 reads TGTGCCAGCAGCTTAGTAGAGGCACAGGGTTTGGTTTCACCCCTCCACTTT.

The chain employs TRBV18 and TRBJ2-1; TRBD1 matches 7 bases. This CDR3 spans 16 amino acids. The V segment lost 3 bases and the J segment 2 bases; nucleotides outside the gene matches: 7. Germline V gene sequence: CDR1 KGHSH, CDR2 LQKENI. The CDR3 bases are TGTGCCAGCTCACCCACGACAGGGATAACCTACAATGAGCAGTTCTTC. Translated: CASSPTTGITYNEQFF.

J is TRBJ1-2 and V is TRBV19, with 8 bases aligning to TRBD1. This CDR3 is 16 amino acids long. V shed 2 bases, J shed 6 bases, and the junction held 11 bases outside the gene matches. CDR1 is LNHDA, CDR2 SQIVND, per germline (reference sequence). CDR3 residues: CASSIWGPGGADGYTF. The CDR3 DNA reads as TGTGCCAGTAGTATATGGGGCCCAGGGGGCGCGGATGGCTACACCTTC.

The gene calls are TRBV5-6 and TRBJ1-1; no clear D gene. CDR3 length: 13 amino acids. CDR1 SGHDT and CDR2 YYEEEE come from the germline V gene. V was trimmed by 3 bases and J by 3 bases, leaving 9 bases between them. CDR3 bases: TGTGCCAGCAGCTGGCCTTATGACACTGAAGCTTTCTTT. Its protein product is CASSWPYDTEAFF.

The chain combines TRBV9 with TRBJ1-1; D is unclear. Per the germline V gene, CDR1 is SGDLS and CDR2 is YYNGEE. The CDR3 length is 15 residues. V was shortened by 2 bases and J by 0 bases, with 11 bases between the two germline ends. CDR3 sequence: CASSVDGGMNTEAFF. In DNA form, the CDR3 reads TGTGCCAGCAGCGTGGACGGCGGGATGAACACTGAAGCTTTCTTT. Combining the CDR3 with reference TRBV9 and TRBJ1-1 gives the whole variable domain DSGVTQTPKHLITATGQRVTLRCSPRSGDLSVYWYQQSLDQGLQFLIQYYNGEERAKGNILERFSAQQFPDLHSELNLSSLELGDSALYFCASSVDGGMNTEAFFGQGTRLTVV.

The chain recombines TRBV7-6 with TRBJ1-1; D not resolved. V dropped 1 base and J dropped 0 bases, with 9 bases sitting between them. There are 15 residues in the CDR3. The germline gives CDR1 SGHVS, CDR2 FNYEAQ. CDR3: CASSLVQRMNTEAFF. The DNA of the CDR3 is TGTGCCAGCAGCTTAGTGCAGCGAATGAACACTGAAGCTTTCTTT. Full variable domain (outside the CDR3, taken from reference TRBV7-6 and TRBJ1-1): GAGVSQSPRYKVTKRGQDVALRCDPISGHVSLYWYRQALGQGPEFLTYFNYEAQQDKSGLPNDRFSAERPEGSISTLTIQRTEQRDSAMYRCASSLVQRMNTEAFFGQGTRLTVV.

This clone came up once. The chain has TRBV12-3 or TRBV12-4 and TRBJ2-1; D gene uncertain. V lost 1 base, J lost 4 bases, and 5 bases lay in between. CDR3 length: 13 residues. The CDR3 DNA reads TGTGCCAGCAGTTTAGGACTGTACAATGAGCAGTTCTTC. Translating it yields CASSLGLYNEQFF.

This rearrangement joins TRBV7-2 to TRBJ2-1, with TRBD1 matching 7 bases. Looked up from germline, CDR1 is SGHTA and CDR2 is FQGNSA. V was pared by 1 base and J by 6 bases, with 6 bases of the junction left unmatched. The CDR3 runs to 15 residues. The CDR3 coding sequence is TGTGCCAGCAGCTTAGAGGGCGCAGGGGGCAATGAGCAGTTCTTC. It yields the protein CASSLEGAGGNEQFF.

The J gene is TRBJ2-3, the V gene TRBV18; possibly TRBD1 for D (5 bases). This CDR3 contains 15 residues. CDR1 and CDR2 from the germline V gene are KGHSH and LQKENI. Deletions cut 0 bases from V and 6 bases from J, with 13 bases between. The CDR3 DNA sequence: TGTGCCAGCTCACCACCGTCAGGGTACACGGATACGCAGTATTTT. Its translation: CASSPPSGYTDTQYF.

The CDR3 loop is CASSRRDNQPQHF. The CDR3 DNA reads as TGTGCCAGCAGCCGCAGGGACAATCAGCCCCAGCATTTT. V and J are TRBV28 and TRBJ1-5; perhaps TRBD1 as D (5 bases). The CDR3 totals 13 residues. Trimming shortened V by 6 bases and J by 3 bases, and 9 bases separated the two germline ends. CDR1 and CDR2 from the germline V gene are MDHEN and SYDVKM.

The rearrangement joins TRBV3-1 (or the pseudogene TRBV3-2) to TRBJ2-1, with 8 bases matching TRBD2. Germline values: CDR1 LGHDT, CDR2 YNNKEL (reference sequence). The CDR3 length is 18 residues. The V segment lost 4 bases and the J segment 4 bases; nucleotides outside the gene matches: 15. CDR3 residues: CASSLQTGRGGPYNEQFF. The DNA of the CDR3 is TGTGCCAGCAGCCTTCAAACAGGTCGCGGGGGGCCGTACAATGAGCAGTTCTTC.

This rearrangement joins TRBV18 to TRBJ2-1; possibly TRBD1 for D (5 bases). V was trimmed by 3 bases and J by 5 bases, leaving 17 bases between them. This CDR3 is 16 amino acids long. CDR1 and CDR2 (germline): KGHSH, LQKENI. This CDR3 reads CASSPFRELGDNEQFF. The CDR3 DNA reads TGTGCCAGCTCACCTTTCAGGGAATTAGGGGACAATGAGCAGTTCTTC. The full variable domain, with the rest looked up from reference TRBV18 and TRBJ2-1, is NAGVMQNPRHLVRRRGQEARLRCSPMKGHSHVYWYRQLPEEGLKFMVYLQKENIIDESGMPKERFSAEFPKEGPSILRIQQVVRGDSAAYFCASSPFRELGDNEQFFGPGTRLTVL.

The rearrangement joins TRBV19 to TRBJ1-1, with a possible D match to TRBD1 (6 bases). Germline assignment: CDR1 LNHDA and CDR2 SQIVND (reference sequence). With 4 bases removed from V and 0 bases from J, the gap between germline ends came to 15 bases. CDR3 size: 16 residues. The chain's CDR3 is CASSTNAGAMNTEAFF. The CDR3 DNA sequence: TGTGCCAGTAGTACCAACGCAGGGGCCATGAACACTGAAGCTTTCTTT.

The CDR3 loop reads CASSPPGGYGYTF. The CDR3 region has the DNA TGTGCCAGCAGCCCCCCAGGGGGCTATGGCTACACCTTC. This sequence joins TRBV7-6 and TRBJ1-2, with 7 bases identical to TRBD1. Germline V gene sequence: CDR1 SGHVS, CDR2 FNYEAQ. After removal of 5 bases from V and 4 bases from J, the junction contained 4 bases not matched to a gene. The CDR3 is 13 residues long.

To note about this clone: Other DNA sequences in the same sample also yield this CDR3. The V call is TRBV19, the J call TRBJ1-2, with D unclear. Germline CDR1 reads LNHDA; CDR2 reads SQIVND (reference sequence). This CDR3 has 14 residues. V was trimmed by 3 bases and J by 3 bases, leaving 11 bases between them. CDR3 nucleotides: TGTGCCAGTAGTATTGGGCGGGGAGACTATGGCTACACCTTC. Amino acids: CASSIGRGDYGYTF.

The chain carries TRBV18 and TRBJ2-7, with a weak D call TRBD2 (7 bases). There are 15 residues in the CDR3. CDR1 and CDR2 (germline): KGHSH, LQKENI. Trimming left V 3 bases short and J 4 bases short, with 16 bases between. The CDR3, as DNA: TGTGCCAGCTCACCGTCTGGGGGGGGCCGGTACGAGCAGTACTTC. Its protein product is CASSPSGGGRYEQYF.

This chain links TRBV9 with TRBJ1-2; D is ambiguous. Per the germline V gene, CDR1 is SGDLS and CDR2 is YYNGEE. The CDR3 covers 12 residues. Trimming stripped 3 bases from V and 9 bases from J, with 12 bases between. For the CDR3, the DNA is TGTGCCAGCAGCGCGGGATTTTATAGCTACACCTTC. Amino acids: CASSAGFYSYTF.

This clone has only one observation. The chain has TRBV18 and TRBJ2-4, with a tentative D call TRBD1 (5 bases). CDR3 length equals 15 residues. Germline CDR1 and CDR2: KGHSH and LQKENI. The ends were cut back, 2 bases at V and 2 bases at J, with 10 bases in the middle. The CDR3 bases are TGTGCCAGCTCACCAACAGGACCTCCCAAAAACATTCAGTACTTC. It is translated as CASSPTGPPKNIQYF.

The chain is built from TRBV5-5 and TRBJ1-2; the match to TRBD1 covers 10 bases. Trimming took 4 bases from V and 4 from J; bases not matched to a gene: 7. CDR3 length equals 15 residues. Germline V gene sequence: CDR1 SGHKS, CDR2 YYEKEE (reference sequence). The CDR3 DNA reads TGTGCCAGCAGCCTAACCGGGACAGGGGTCTATGGCTACACCTTC. Its protein product is CASSLTGTGVYGYTF.